This note documents a single T cell receptor (beta chain) sequence. Its antigen is not identified. The data were taken from a study of OX40 agonist ivuxolimab in advanced cancers. Study background: Past anti-PD-1, anti-PD-L1 or anti-CTLA-4 therapy was accepted, and 40% to 45% had received some. Study results and caveats: Dose levels from 0.1 to 3.0 mg/kg saw CD4+ and CD8+ blood T cells expand clonally by week 6.

The CDR3 contains 15 residues. Germline values: CDR1 SGHDT, CDR2 YYEEEE. Trimming removed 1 base at V and 0 bases at J, with 10 bases between. TCRdb keeps only in-frame clones here, not all; method: immunoSEQ multiplex PCR. The profile shows over 25,000 clones, about 81% of them singletons. This chain joins TRBV5-6 and TRBJ2-5, with D possibly being TRBD1 or TRBD2 (5 bases each). The clonotype comes from an adult with an advanced solid tumor such as melanoma, head and neck, liver or kidney cancer. The starting material was CD4+ or CD8+ T cells sorted from blood, obtained in a trial of the OX40 agonist ivuxolimab. In DNA, the CDR3 is TGTGCCAGCAGCTTGAGGGGACGGTACCAAGAGACCCAGTACTTC. This codes for CASSLRGRYQETQYF.